The clone carrying this TCR beta chain was picked up one time. Single viable CD3+CD4+CD8-CD45RO+ cells were sorted as the memory CD4+ T cells. The source of the sample is a study of memory CD4+ T cells and cytomegalovirus serostatus. The CDR3 has 18 amino acids. Sequenced by immunoSEQ multiplex PCR; TCRdb stores in-frame clones only, minus some. The data show some 44,000 clones, more than 65% seen once. This clonotype originated in an adult in good health and CMV-seronegative. Sequencing used memory CD4+ T cells from blood. The chain uses TRBV21-1 and TRBJ1-2. TRBV21-1 is a pseudogene segment. CDR3 coding DNA: TGTGCCAGCAGCAAAGGTCCCCGGCGGCAGCCGGCTAACTATGGCTACACCTTC. Amino acid sequence: CASSKGPRRQPANYGYTF.